The T cell receptor (beta chain) described here comes from a study of cytotoxic CD8 clonotypes in ibrutinib-treated CLL. General observations from the study: An increase in clonality occurred at ibrutinib response, followed by a return toward baseline at progression. Patients showed higher baseline clonality than age-matched healthy donors, and it tracked circulating CD8+ T-cell counts. The study found public clonotypes uncommon, contracting or stable on treatment.

Investigators sought sequencing depths of between 1 in 200,000 and 1 in 1 million T cells. Using immunoSEQ multiplex PCR, the repertoire was profiled, and TCRdb retains in-frame clones only, with some absent. The sample lists around 60,000 clones; roughly 71% were seen once. Note on this clone: Its specificity is not known.

The germline V gene encodes CDR1 MNHNS and CDR2 SASEGT. The CDR3 totals 15 residues. The ends were cut back, 4 bases at V and 8 bases at J, with 18 bases in the middle. The clonotype originates from a human donor with chronic lymphocytic leukemia. Sample: PBMCs, taken after 12 months of ibrutinib treatment. This chain links TRBV6-1 with TRBJ2-1; D perhaps matches TRBD1 (5 bases). The CDR3 bases are TGTGCCAGCAGTGTTGGACAAGGTCAGGTCGATGAGCAGTTCTTC. Translated, it gives CASSVGQGQVDEQFF.